These 20 T cell receptor beta chains share one sample of origin, sequenced in a study of early stage breast cancer tumors. The method was immunoSEQ multiplex PCR; TCRdb's version includes in-frame clones alone and lacks a portion of them. The sample has tens of thousands of clones; about 89% are singletons. Sequenced: blood. These receptors were obtained from a person aged 65 to 85 with breast cancer.

J is TRBJ2-3 and V is TRBV5-1, with 8 bases aligning to TRBD1. The germline CDR1 and CDR2 sequences are SGHRS and YFSETQ. The CDR3 is made up of 16 amino acids. The V segment lost 7 bases and the J segment 0 bases; nucleotides outside the gene matches: 10. DNA for the CDR3: TGCGCCAGCGGGGAGGACAGGGCTCTTAGCACAGATACGCAGTATTTT. Translated: CASGEDRALSTDTQYF.

This clone was recorded a few times. The chain uses TRBV5-1 and TRBJ2-2, with 10 bases identical to TRBD1. Germline V gives CDR1 SGHRS, CDR2 YFSETQ. The CDR3 runs 16 residues. Trimming took 4 bases from V and 2 from J; bases not matched to a gene: 5. As DNA, the CDR3 is TGCGCCAGCAGCCTGGGACAGGGGTTAAACACCGGGGAGCTGTTTTTT. It translates to CASSLGQGLNTGELFF.

The chain couples TRBV5-8 to TRBJ1-1; the D gene is possibly TRBD1 (6 bases). This CDR3 contains 14 residues. The V end lost 6 bases, the J end lost 2 bases, and 14 bases lay between the germline ends. Per the germline V gene, CDR1 is SGHTS and CDR2 is YDEGEE. CDR3: CASTRGGLNTEAFF. In nucleotides, the CDR3 is TGTGCCAGCACCAGGGGAGGGCTCAACACTGAAGCTTTCTTT.

The rearrangement uses TRBV6-1 and TRBJ1-1; 9 bases are shared with TRBD1. The J segment lost 8 bases and the V segment lost 5 bases, leaving 9 bases of the junction unmatched. Germline V gene lookup returns CDR1 MNHNS and CDR2 SASEGT. This CDR3 contains 14 residues. CDR3 sequence: CASSTTGGTSEAFF. CDR3 DNA: TGTGCCAGCAGTACGACAGGGGGGACGAGCGAAGCTTTCTTT.

The V call is TRBV19, the J call TRBJ2-3; TRBD2 agrees at 8 bases. The trim removed 3 bases at V and 2 bases at J, leaving 7 bases unmatched. Looked up from germline, CDR1 is LNHDA and CDR2 is SQIVND (reference sequence). The CDR3 loop spans 16 amino acids. The CDR3 loop is CASSITAGGSTDTQYF. The DNA of the CDR3 is TGTGCCAGTAGTATTACGGCGGGAGGATCCACAGATACGCAGTATTTT.

The rearrangement links TRBV7-6 to TRBJ1-4; 7 positions match TRBD1. This CDR3 has 15 residues. J lost 3 bases, V lost 4 bases, and 5 bases had no gene match. Germline values: CDR1 SGHVS, CDR2 FNYEAQ. CDR3 in amino acids: CASSWTGLPNEKLFF. The DNA of the CDR3 is TGTGCCAGCAGCTGGACAGGATTGCCTAATGAAAAACTGTTTTTT. The full variable domain, with the rest looked up from reference TRBV7-6 and TRBJ1-4, is GAGVSQSPRYKVTKRGQDVALRCDPISGHVSLYWYRQALGQGPEFLTYFNYEAQQDKSGLPNDRFSAERPEGSISTLTIQRTEQRDSAMYRCASSWTGLPNEKLFFGSGTQLSVL.

The chain carries TRBV5-1 and TRBJ1-2; D is uncertain. The CDR3 is 14 residues long. CDR1 and CDR2 from the germline V gene are SGHRS and YFSETQ. The ends were cut back, 4 bases at V and 3 bases at J, with 13 bases in the middle. The CDR3 sequence: CASSPEGNDYGYTF. CDR3 in DNA: TGCGCCAGCAGCCCGGAGGGTAATGACTATGGCTACACCTTC.

The gene calls are TRBV5-4 and TRBJ1-3; 7 nucleotides align to TRBD1. V shed 3 bases, J shed 0 bases, and the junction held 3 bases outside the gene matches. The CDR3 contains 15 residues. Per the germline V gene, CDR1 is SGHNT and CDR2 is YYREEE (reference sequence). The CDR3, as DNA: TGTGCCAGCAGCTCGGGACAGCTCTCTGGAAACACCATATATTTT. Protein: CASSSGQLSGNTIYF.

This chain connects TRBV6-6 to TRBJ2-3, with D tentatively TRBD1 (6 bases). The V and J ends lost 6 bases and 4 bases respectively, with 17 bases between them. Germline lookup yields CDR1 MNHNY and CDR2 SVGAGI (reference sequence). The CDR3 is made up of 15 amino acids. CDR3 nucleotide sequence: TGTGCCAGCAGACAAAACTCACAGGGTTCAGATACGCAGTATTTT. Translation: CASRQNSQGSDTQYF.

This chain links TRBV9 with TRBJ1-3; a weak D match, TRBD1 (6 bases). Trimming removed 3 bases from V and 0 bases from J, with 13 bases in between. Germline V gives CDR1 SGDLS, CDR2 YYNGEE. CDR3 length: 16 residues. Here the CDR3 reads CASSGSRGFSGNTIYF. CDR3 DNA: TGTGCCAGCAGCGGTAGCAGGGGTTTCTCTGGAAACACCATATATTTT.

The V and J genes are TRBV30 and TRBJ2-1; 12 positions agree with TRBD2. The germline V gene encodes CDR1 GTSNPN and CDR2 SVGIG (reference sequence). V lost 7 bases and J lost 10; bases outside the gene matches: 8. The CDR3 length is 13 residues. CDR3 residues: CAFSTSGGGEQFF. Written as DNA, the CDR3 is TGTGCCTTCTCGACTAGCGGGGGAGGGGAGCAGTTCTTC.

The CDR3 nucleotides read TGTGCCAGCAGCGGACAGGGAAAAGGGAGCTATGGCTACACCTTC. Amino acids: CASSGQGKGSYGYTF. This chain connects TRBV9 to TRBJ1-2, with 7 bases identical to TRBD1. Germline V gene data show CDR1 as SGDLS and CDR2 as YYNGEE. The CDR3 consists of 15 residues. V lost 3 bases to trimming and J lost 4 bases; unmatched junction nucleotides: 9. The entire variable domain, with the rest obtained from reference TRBV9 and TRBJ1-2, is as follows: DSGVTQTPKHLITATGQRVTLRCSPRSGDLSVYWYQQSLDQGLQFLIQYYNGEERAKGNILERFSAQQFPDLHSELNLSSLELGDSALYFCASSGQGKGSYGYTFGSGTRLTVV.

The V and J genes are TRBV30 and TRBJ1-6; TRBD1 might be the D (6 bases). Deletions cut 4 bases from V and 9 bases from J, with 22 bases between. CDR1 and CDR2 from the germline V gene are GTSNPN and SVGIG (reference sequence). The length of the CDR3 is 16 residues. The CDR3 region has the DNA TGTGCCTGGAACCGTTCTCCGGGACACTCAACTTCACCCCTCCACTTT. It translates to CAWNRSPGHSTSPLHF.

This chain joins TRBV5-4 and TRBJ1-2; perhaps TRBD1 as D (5 bases). The CDR3 extends over 13 amino acids. Germline V lookup: CDR1 SGHNT, CDR2 YYREEE (reference sequence). V lost 4 bases, J lost 1 base, and 8 bases lay in between. CDR3 sequence reads: CASSQTDNYGYTF. CDR3 DNA sequence: TGTGCCAGCAGCCAGACAGATAACTATGGCTACACCTTC.

The chain joins TRBV27 to TRBJ2-5, with D perhaps TRBD2 (7 bases). From germline, CDR1 is MNHEY and CDR2 SMNVEV (reference sequence). V shed 7 bases and J shed 2 bases, with 14 bases lying between them. The CDR3 covers 14 residues. The CDR3 DNA reads as TGTGCCAGCACCAATAGGGGGGGGCAAGAGACCCAGTACTTC. Translated: CASTNRGGQETQYF.

The V gene is TRBV6-6, the J gene TRBJ1-1; D uncertain. The CDR3 covers 14 residues. Trimming stripped 2 bases from V and 2 bases from J, with 9 bases between. The germline CDR1 and CDR2 sequences are MNHNY and SVGAGI (reference sequence). The CDR3 nucleotides are TGTGCCAGCAGTTACCGCCAGGATAACACTGAAGCTTTCTTT. It yields the protein CASSYRQDNTEAFF.

The V call is TRBV5-1, the J call TRBJ2-3, with a weak D call TRBD2 (6 bases). The ends were cut back, 2 bases at V and 1 base at J, with 11 bases in the middle. In germline, CDR1 is SGHRS, CDR2 YFSETQ. This CDR3 is built from 15 residues. The CDR3 reads CASSLMPGGTDTQYF. DNA for the CDR3: TGCGCCAGCAGCTTAATGCCGGGGGGCACAGATACGCAGTATTTT. Looking up the rest from reference TRBV5-1 and TRBJ2-3 gives the full variable domain: KAGVTQTPRYLIKTRGQQVTLSCSPISGHRSVSWYQQTPGQGLQFLFEYFSETQRNKGNFPGRFSGRQFSNSRSEMNVSTLELGDSALYLCASSLMPGGTDTQYFGPGTRLTVL.

The chain carries TRBV7-9 and TRBJ1-4; TRBD1 is a possible D gene (6 bases). The germline V gene has CDR1 SEHNR and CDR2 FQNEAQ (reference sequence). The CDR3 consists of 14 residues. V was cut by 6 bases and J by 8 bases, with 16 bases left in between. The chain's CDR3 is CASSLWDIREKLFF. DNA for the CDR3: TGTGCCAGCAGTCTTTGGGACATCAGAGAAAAACTGTTTTTT.

The chain has TRBV12-5 and TRBJ1-2, with D possibly being TRBD1 (5 bases). The ends were cut back, 0 bases at V and 7 bases at J, with 24 bases in the middle. CDR3 length: 18 residues. Germline loops: CDR1 LGHNT, CDR2 FRNRAP. The CDR3 here is CASGLVLDGRGTYSGYTF. In DNA, the CDR3 is TGTGCTAGTGGTTTGGTACTGGACGGGAGAGGGACGTACTCTGGCTACACCTTC.

The rearrangement joins TRBV6-5 to TRBJ1-6; D is possibly TRBD1 (5 bases). The CDR3 length is 15 residues. Trimming left V 6 bases short and J 8 bases short, with 17 bases between. CDR1 MNHEY and CDR2 SVGAGI come from the germline V gene. The CDR3 spells CASSRRSREDSPLHF. In DNA, the CDR3 is TGTGCCAGCAGCCGACGGTCCAGGGAAGATTCACCCCTCCACTTT.